A selection of T cell receptor beta chains follows, all from one sample in a study of blood T cell repertoires in COVID-19. Clones were read by immunoSEQ multiplex PCR, and TCRdb kept only the in-frame ones, dropping some. This sample has 200,000 to 300,000 clones, with roughly 80% found just once. The sequencing sample was made of peripheral blood. All receptors derive from a woman between 55 and 75 years old with active or convalescent COVID-19. Each CDR3 is given with its conserved first and last residue. The D gene is left open where the match is weak. Only some rows state a clone size, as once, few, many or a class for expanded clones.

j_call clone_size d_call v_call cdr3_aa cdr3_nt
TRBJ2-3 NA TRBD1 TRBV5-6 CASSWGDRGIADTQYF TGTGCCAGCAGCTGGGGAGACAGGGGCATCGCAGATACGCAGTATTTT
TRBJ2-5 NA TRBD1 TRBV18 CASSPTGGAGETQYF TGTGCCAGCTCACCTACAGGGGGCGCTGGGGAGACCCAGTACTTC
TRBJ2-5 NA TRBD1 TRBV6-5 CASSGETGGAETQYF TGTGCCAGCAGCGGAGAGACAGGGGGCGCCGAGACCCAGTACTTC
TRBJ1-3 NA NA TRBV11-2 CASSLDRTVSGNTIYF TGTGCCAGCAGCTTAGACCGGACAGTTTCTGGAAACACCATATATTTT
TRBJ2-5 NA TRBD2 TRBV6-6 CASSPGLQKDKETQYF TGTGCCAGCAGCCCGGGACTACAGAAAGACAAAGAGACCCAGTACTTC
TRBJ1-5 NA NA TRBV27 CASSLTGQYQPQHF TGTGCCAGCAGTTTAACCGGACAGTATCAGCCCCAGCATTTT
TRBJ2-1 NA NA TRBV2 CASIGQNYNEQFF TGTGCCAGCATAGGACAGAACTACAATGAGCAGTTCTTC
TRBJ1-4 NA TRBD1 TRBV11-2 CASSLGQTGANEKLFF TGTGCCAGCAGCTTAGGTCAGACAGGGGCTAATGAAAAACTGTTTTTT
TRBJ2-3 NA NA TRBV19 CASSMPGKTDTQYF TGTGCCAGTAGTATGCCAGGGAAAACAGATACGCAGTATTTT
TRBJ2-2 NA TRBD2 TRBV11-2 CASSLGLAGGSGTGELFF TGTGCCAGCAGCTTAGGACTAGCGGGAGGATCGGGCACCGGGGAGCTGTTTTTT
TRBJ2-2 few NA TRBV9 CASSSTGFAGELFF TGTGCCAGCAGCTCCACAGGGTTCGCCGGGGAGCTGTTTTTT
TRBJ1-1 NA NA TRBV14 CATGSGGRLEAFF TGTGCCACCGGCTCGGGGGGACGCCTCGAAGCTTTCTTT
TRBJ1-1 NA NA TRBV4-2 CASSQVSRQNTEAFF TGTGCCAGCAGCCAAGTCTCTCGACAGAACACTGAAGCTTTCTTT
TRBJ2-6 NA NA TRBV18 CASSLIPLSGANVLTF TGTGCCAGCTCACTAATCCCTCTCTCTGGGGCCAACGTCCTGACTTTC
TRBJ1-4 NA TRBD1 TRBV9 CASSVDGTGIGTNEKLFF TGTGCCAGCAGCGTAGATGGGACAGGGATCGGAACTAATGAAAAACTGTTTTTT
TRBJ1-5 NA NA TRBV18 CASSPDRNQPQHF TGTGCCAGCTCACCCGACAGAAATCAGCCCCAGCATTTT
TRBJ2-7 NA NA TRBV5-4 CASSGEDYYEQYF TGTGCCAGCAGCGGAGAGGATTACTACGAGCAGTACTTC
TRBJ2-1 NA TRBD2 TRBV3-1/TRBV3-2 CASSLLRLAGVYEQFF TGTGCCAGCAGCCTTTTGAGACTAGCGGGAGTGTATGAGCAGTTCTTC
TRBJ2-1 NA NA TRBV19 CASKTSGNEQFF TGTGCCAGTAAGACATCCGGCAATGAGCAGTTCTTC
TRBJ2-2 NA TRBD2 TRBV18 CASSPFGRESTGELFF TGTGCCAGCTCACCTTTCGGGCGGGAGAGCACCGGGGAGCTGTTTTTT
TRBJ1-1 few NA TRBV6-5 CASRETQGVGTEAFF TGTGCCAGCAGAGAGACACAGGGTGTAGGCACTGAAGCTTTCTTT
TRBJ2-1 NA TRBD1 TRBV7-8 CASSLAPRDRYYNEQFF TGTGCCAGCAGCTTAGCTCCCCGGGACAGGTACTACAATGAGCAGTTCTTC
TRBJ2-4 many TRBD2 TRBV27 CASSQSGSALLAKNIQYF TGTGCCAGCAGCCAGAGCGGGAGCGCTCTATTAGCCAAAAACATTCAGTACTTC
TRBJ2-1 NA NA TRBV14 CASSQATSSSYNEQFF TGTGCCAGCAGCCAAGCTACTTCGAGCTCCTACAATGAGCAGTTCTTC
TRBJ1-1 NA NA TRBV28 CASSLVESEFTEAFF TGTGCCAGCAGTTTAGTGGAGTCCGAATTCACTGAAGCTTTCTTT
TRBJ1-4 NA NA TRBV7-9 CASSRNRVGDNEKLFF TGTGCCAGCAGTCGGAACAGGGTCGGGGATAATGAAAAACTGTTTTTT
TRBJ2-5 once NA TRBV5-1 CASSLAGGPGETQYF TGCGCCAGCAGCTTGGCCGGGGGGCCAGGAGAGACCCAGTACTTC
TRBJ2-7 NA NA TRBV18 CASSPPPSTGANEQYF TGTGCCAGCTCCCCGCCCCCCTCGACAGGTGCTAACGAGCAGTACTTC
TRBJ2-1 NA TRBD2 TRBV29-1 CSVLPGLAGGYEQFF TGCAGCGTTTTACCGGGACTAGCGGGAGGCTATGAGCAGTTCTTC
TRBJ2-1 once TRBD2 TRBV7-2 CASSQGLAGGNEQFF TGTGCCAGCAGCCAGGGACTAGCGGGGGGAAATGAGCAGTTCTTC
TRBJ1-2 NA TRBD1 TRBV19 CASTLGQEEEYGYTF TGTGCCAGTACTCTCGGACAGGAAGAGGAATATGGCTACACCTTC
TRBJ2-5 NA TRBD2 TRBV5-1 CASSLGLAGPYQETQYF TGCGCCAGCAGCTTGGGACTAGCGGGACCGTACCAAGAGACCCAGTACTTC
TRBJ1-2 NA TRBD1 TRBV7-9 CASSLAGTGYGYTF TGTGCCAGCAGCTTAGCCGGGACAGGGTATGGCTACACCTTC
TRBJ1-1 NA NA TRBV6-5 CASSYSSRNTEAFF TGTGCCAGCAGTTACTCGTCCAGGAACACTGAAGCTTTCTTT
TRBJ2-7 NA NA TRBV2 CASLGGTYEQYF TGTGCCAGCCTCGGGGGTACCTACGAGCAGTACTTC
TRBJ2-2 NA TRBD1 TRBV18 CASSTGWDTGELFF TGTGCCAGCTCGACAGGGTGGGACACCGGGGAGCTGTTTTTT
TRBJ2-3 NA TRBD2 TRBV7-2 CASSRGLAGGTDTQYF TGTGCCAGCAGCCGGGGACTAGCGGGGGGGACAGATACGCAGTATTTT
TRBJ2-5 NA NA TRBV7-6 CASSLKTQETQYF TGTGCCAGCAGCTTAAAGACTCAAGAGACCCAGTACTTC
TRBJ2-3 once NA TRBV7-9 CASSHLWGGVADTQYF TGTGCCAGCAGCCACTTATGGGGCGGGGTGGCAGATACGCAGTATTTT
TRBJ1-2 NA NA TRBV6-4 CASSDGEGGNYGYTF TGTGCCAGCAGTGACGGAGAGGGAGGTAACTATGGCTACACCTTC
TRBJ2-7 few NA TRBV6-5 CASSYRPGEQYF TGTGCCAGCAGTTACAGGCCGGGTGAGCAGTACTTC
TRBJ2-3 NA NA TRBV6-5 CASSRGALTDTQYF TGTGCCAGCAGCAGGGGAGCCTTAACAGATACGCAGTATTTT
TRBJ1-5 NA TRBD1 TRBV7-8 CASSLLVDRVYNQPQHF TGTGCCAGCAGCTTACTCGTAGACAGGGTTTACAATCAGCCCCAGCATTTT
TRBJ2-2 NA NA TRBV30 CAWSVAGNTGELFF TGTGCCTGGAGTGTGGCAGGGAACACCGGGGAGCTGTTTTTT
TRBJ2-5 NA TRBD2 TRBV10-2 CASSEGTSGGQETQYF TGCGCCAGCAGTGAGGGGACTAGCGGGGGCCAAGAGACCCAGTACTTC
TRBJ1-5 NA NA TRBV6-5 CASSRTRDQPQHF TGTGCCAGCAGTCGAACCAGGGATCAGCCCCAGCATTTT
TRBJ1-6 NA NA TRBV30 CAWSVRAGRSYNSPLHF TGTGCCTGGAGTGTACGGGCAGGGCGCTCCTATAATTCACCCCTCCACTTT
TRBJ1-6 NA NA TRBV2 CASSESHPEGSPLHF TGTGCCAGCAGTGAAAGCCACCCGGAGGGTTCACCCCTCCACTTT
TRBJ1-2 once TRBD1 TRBV29-1 CSGGTGNYGYTF TGCAGCGGAGGGACAGGGAACTATGGCTACACCTTC
TRBJ1-1 NA NA TRBV2 CASSAQIMNTEAFF TGTGCCAGCAGTGCACAGATTATGAACACTGAAGCTTTCTTT
TRBJ1-2 NA TRBD1 TRBV7-9 CASSLDRAGYTF TGTGCCAGCAGCCTGGACAGGGCGGGCTACACCTTC
TRBJ1-1 once NA TRBV2 CASSGGGTEAFF TGTGCCAGCAGTGGGGGGGGCACTGAAGCTTTCTTT
TRBJ1-5 few NA TRBV5-5 CASSLRQDYNQPQHF TGTGCCAGCAGCTTGAGGCAAGACTACAATCAGCCCCAGCATTTT
TRBJ1-5 NA TRBD1 TRBV24-1 CATSESGTGFNNQPQHF TGTGCCACCAGTGAATCAGGGACAGGTTTTAACAATCAGCCCCAGCATTTT
TRBJ2-1 NA NA TRBV9 CASSDEQGAYNEQFF TGTGCCAGCAGCGACGAACAGGGAGCCTACAATGAGCAGTTCTTC